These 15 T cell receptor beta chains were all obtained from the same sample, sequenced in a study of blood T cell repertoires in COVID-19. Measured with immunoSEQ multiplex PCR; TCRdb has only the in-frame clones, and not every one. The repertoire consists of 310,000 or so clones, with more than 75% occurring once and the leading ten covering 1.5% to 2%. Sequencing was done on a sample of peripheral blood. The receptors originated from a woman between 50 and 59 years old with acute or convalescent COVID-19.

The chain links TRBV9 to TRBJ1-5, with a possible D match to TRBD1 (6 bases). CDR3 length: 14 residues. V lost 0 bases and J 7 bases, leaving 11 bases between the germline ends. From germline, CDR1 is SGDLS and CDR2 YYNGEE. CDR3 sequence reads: CASSVDPGQQPQHF. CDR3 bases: TGTGCCAGCAGCGTAGACCCCGGACAGCAGCCCCAGCATTTT.

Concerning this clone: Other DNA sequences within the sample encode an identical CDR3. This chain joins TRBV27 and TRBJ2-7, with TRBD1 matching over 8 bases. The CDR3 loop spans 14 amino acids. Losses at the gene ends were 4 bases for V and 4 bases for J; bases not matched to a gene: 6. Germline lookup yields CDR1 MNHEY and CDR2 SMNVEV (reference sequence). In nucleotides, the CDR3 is TGTGCCAGCAGTTGGGGGACAGGAGCATACGAGCAGTACTTC. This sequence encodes CASSWGTGAYEQYF.

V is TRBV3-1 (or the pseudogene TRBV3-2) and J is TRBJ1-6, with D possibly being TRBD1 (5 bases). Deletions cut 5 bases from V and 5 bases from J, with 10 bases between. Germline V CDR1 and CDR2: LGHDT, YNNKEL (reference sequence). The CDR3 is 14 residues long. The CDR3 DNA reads TGTGCCAGCAGCAAGACAGATAATAATTCACCCCTCCACTTT. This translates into CASSKTDNNSPLHF.

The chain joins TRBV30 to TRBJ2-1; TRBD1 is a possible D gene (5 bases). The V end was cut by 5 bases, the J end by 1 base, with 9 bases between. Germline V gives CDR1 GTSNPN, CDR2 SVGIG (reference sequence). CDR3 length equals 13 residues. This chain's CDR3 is CAWSQGSYNEQFF. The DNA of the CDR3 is TGTGCCTGGTCTCAGGGATCCTACAATGAGCAGTTCTTC.

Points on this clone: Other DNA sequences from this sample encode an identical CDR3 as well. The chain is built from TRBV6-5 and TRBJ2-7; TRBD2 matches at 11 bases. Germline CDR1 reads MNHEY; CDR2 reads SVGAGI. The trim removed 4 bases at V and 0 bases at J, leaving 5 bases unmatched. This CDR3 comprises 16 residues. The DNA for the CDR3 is TGTGCCAGCAGTTCCCCCGGGACTAGCGGCTCCTACGAGCAGTACTTC. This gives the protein CASSSPGTSGSYEQYF.

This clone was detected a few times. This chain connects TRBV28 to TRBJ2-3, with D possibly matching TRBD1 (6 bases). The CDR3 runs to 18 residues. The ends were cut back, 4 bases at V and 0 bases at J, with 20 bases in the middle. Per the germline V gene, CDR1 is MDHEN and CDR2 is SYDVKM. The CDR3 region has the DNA TGTGCCAGCAGTTCCCCCAGTGGGGGCAGACATAGCACAGATACGCAGTATTTT. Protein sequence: CASSSPSGGRHSTDTQYF.

CDR3 DNA: TGCGCCAGCAGCCCCCAGGGGGCTTCCTACGAGCAGTACTTC. Translated, it gives CASSPQGASYEQYF. The rearrangement joins TRBV5-1 to TRBJ2-7, with 8 bases fitting TRBD1. The germline V gene has CDR1 SGHRS and CDR2 YFSETQ. V dropped 4 bases and J dropped 1; count of bases not matched to a gene: 4. CDR3 length: 14 residues.

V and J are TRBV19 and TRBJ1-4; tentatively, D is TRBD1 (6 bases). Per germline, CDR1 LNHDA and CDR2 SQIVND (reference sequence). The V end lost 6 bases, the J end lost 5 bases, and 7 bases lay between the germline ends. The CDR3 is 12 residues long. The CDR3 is CASRQGNEKLFF. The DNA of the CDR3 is TGTGCCAGTAGACAGGGAAATGAAAAACTGTTTTTT.

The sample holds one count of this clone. CDR3 residues: CASRQLQGGNQPQHF. The CDR3 nucleotides are TGTGCCAGCAGGCAGCTACAGGGGGGCAATCAGCCCCAGCATTTT. The V call is TRBV28, the J call TRBJ1-5, with 8 bases identical to TRBD1. From germline, CDR1 is MDHEN and CDR2 SYDVKM. The CDR3 runs 15 residues. The trim removed 6 bases at V and 2 bases at J, leaving 6 bases unmatched.

The CDR3: CASSLPGQGPYEQYF. In DNA, the CDR3 is TGTGCCAGCAGTTTACCCGGACAGGGACCCTACGAGCAGTACTTC. V is TRBV28 and J is TRBJ2-7; TRBD1 aligns across 8 bases. This CDR3 has 15 amino acids. Germline CDR1 is MDHEN and CDR2 is SYDVKM. The J segment lost 2 bases and the V segment lost 2 bases, leaving 5 bases of the junction unmatched.

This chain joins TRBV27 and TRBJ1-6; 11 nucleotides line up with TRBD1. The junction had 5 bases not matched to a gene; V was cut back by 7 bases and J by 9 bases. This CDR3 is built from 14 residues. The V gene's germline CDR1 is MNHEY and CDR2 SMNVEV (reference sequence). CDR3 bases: TGTGCCAGCACCCCGGGACAGGGGGGTTCACCCCTCCACTTT. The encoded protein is CASTPGQGGSPLHF.

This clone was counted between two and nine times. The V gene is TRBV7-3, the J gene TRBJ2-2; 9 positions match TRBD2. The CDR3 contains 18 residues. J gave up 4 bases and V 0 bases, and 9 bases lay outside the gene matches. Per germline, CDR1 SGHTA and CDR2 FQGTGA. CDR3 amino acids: CASSLTSGSLERTGELFF. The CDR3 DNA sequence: TGTGCCAGCAGCTTAACTAGCGGGAGTTTGGAACGCACCGGGGAGCTGTTTTTT. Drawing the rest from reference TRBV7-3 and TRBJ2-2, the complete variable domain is GAGVSQTPSNKVTEKGKYVELRCDPISGHTALYWYRQSLGQGPEFLIYFQGTGAADDSGLPNDRFFAVRPEGSVSTLKIQRTERGDSAVYLCASSLTSGSLERTGELFFGEGSRLTVL.

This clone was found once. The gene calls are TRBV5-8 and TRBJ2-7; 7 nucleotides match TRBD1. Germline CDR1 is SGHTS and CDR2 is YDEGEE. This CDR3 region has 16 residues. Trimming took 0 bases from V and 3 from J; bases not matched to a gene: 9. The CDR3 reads CASSLGDGTAIYEQYF. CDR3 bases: TGTGCCAGCAGCTTGGGAGACGGGACAGCTATCTACGAGCAGTACTTC.

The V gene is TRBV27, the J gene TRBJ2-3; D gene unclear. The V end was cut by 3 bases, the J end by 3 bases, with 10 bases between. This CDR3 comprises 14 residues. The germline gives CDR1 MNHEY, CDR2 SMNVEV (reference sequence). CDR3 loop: CASSFRRRTDTQYF. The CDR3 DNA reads TGTGCCAGCAGTTTCCGACGGCGGACAGATACGCAGTATTTT.

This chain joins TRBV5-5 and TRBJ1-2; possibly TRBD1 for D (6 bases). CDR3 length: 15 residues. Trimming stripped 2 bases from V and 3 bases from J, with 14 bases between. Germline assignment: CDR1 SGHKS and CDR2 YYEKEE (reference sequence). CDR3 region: CASSLGRGFDYGYTF. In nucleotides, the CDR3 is TGTGCCAGCAGCTTAGGAAGGGGGTTCGACTATGGCTACACCTTC.